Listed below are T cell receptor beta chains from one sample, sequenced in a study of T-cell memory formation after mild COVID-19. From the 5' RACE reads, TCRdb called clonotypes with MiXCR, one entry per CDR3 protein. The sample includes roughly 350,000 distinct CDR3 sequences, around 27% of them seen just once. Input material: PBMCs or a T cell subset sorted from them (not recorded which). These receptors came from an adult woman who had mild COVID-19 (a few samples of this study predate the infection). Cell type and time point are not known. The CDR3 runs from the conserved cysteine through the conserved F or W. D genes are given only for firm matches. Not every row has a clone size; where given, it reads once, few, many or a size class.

CASSLAQGGEQFF,TGCGCCAGCAGCTTGGCGCAGGGCGGTGAGCAGTTCTTC,few,TRBJ2-1,TRBV5-1,.,13
CASRKGPGGGEQYF,TGTGCCAGCAGGAAAGGGCCAGGCGGAGGCGAGCAGTACTTC,few,TRBJ2-7,TRBV6-2/TRBV6-3,.,14
CASSATRRRGDEQFF,TGTGCCAGCAGCGCAACCCGACGTAGGGGAGATGAGCAGTTCTTC,.,TRBJ2-1,TRBV7-9,.,15
CASSVSGVPSGANVLTF,TGTGCCAGCAGCGTCAGCGGGGTCCCCTCTGGGGCCAACGTCCTGACTTTC,.,TRBJ2-6,TRBV7-9,TRBD2,17
CASSFDRLKETQYF,TGTGCCAGCAGTTTTGACAGGTTAAAAGAGACCCAGTACTTC,few,TRBJ2-5,TRBV12-3/TRBV12-4,.,14
CASSLVTGTNYGYTF,TGTGCCAGCAGCTTAGTAACAGGGACTAACTATGGCTACACCTTC,.,TRBJ1-2,TRBV7-8,.,15
CAIRQGPNTEAFF,TGTGCCATCAGGCAGGGACCCAACACTGAAGCTTTCTTT,.,TRBJ1-1,TRBV10-3,.,13
CASSFQPGHGDEKLFF,TGTGCCAGCAGCTTTCAACCGGGACATGGGGATGAAAAACTGTTTTTT,.,TRBJ1-4,TRBV7-8,.,16
CSARDDSPYGYTF,TGCAGTGCTAGAGATGACAGTCCCTATGGCTACACCTTC,.,TRBJ1-2,TRBV20-1,.,13
CASRPIGQLSYEQYF,TGTGCCAGCAGGCCAATCGGACAGTTATCCTACGAGCAGTACTTC,.,TRBJ2-7,TRBV2,.,15
CATSRYGLARGYEQYF,TGTGCCACCAGCAGGTACGGACTAGCTAGGGGCTACGAGCAGTACTTC,few,TRBJ2-7,TRBV15,TRBD2,16
CASSNAGVKQYF,TGTGCCAGCAGCAACGCGGGGGTTAAGCAGTATTTT,.,TRBJ2-3,TRBV7-6,TRBD2,12
CASSTASGSVSEQYF,TGTGCCAGCAGTACCGCTAGCGGGAGTGTTTCCGAGCAGTACTTC,few,TRBJ2-7,TRBV12-3/TRBV12-4,TRBD2,15
CATSNPVSGPAKNIQYF,TGTGCCACCAGCAATCCTGTATCAGGGCCAGCCAAAAACATTCAGTACTTC,few,TRBJ2-4,TRBV15,.,17
CAGGQGVTDTQYF,TGTGCCGGGGGACAGGGAGTCACAGATACGCAGTATTTT,few,TRBJ2-3,TRBV2,TRBD1,13
CASSSDSGVSYEQYF,TGTGCCAGCAGCTCCGATAGCGGGGTGAGCTACGAGCAGTACTTC,.,TRBJ2-7,TRBV7-9,TRBD2,15
CASSWDSLYEQYF,TGTGCCAGCAGCTGGGACAGCCTCTACGAGCAGTACTTC,few,TRBJ2-7,TRBV5-5,TRBD1,13
CASRDSNYGYTF,TGTGCCAGCAGGGACAGTAACTATGGCTACACCTTC,few,TRBJ1-2,TRBV2,.,12
CASSIGTALGTEAFF,TGTGCCAGCAGCATCGGGACAGCCTTAGGCACTGAAGCTTTCTTT,few,TRBJ1-1,TRBV7-2,TRBD1,15
CAWSVQIFRAMNTEAFF,TGTGCCTGGAGTGTACAAATCTTCAGGGCCATGAACACTGAAGCTTTCTTT,few,TRBJ1-1,TRBV30,.,17
CASSLRRTGMNGYTF,TGTGCCAGCAGCCTTCGTCGGACAGGGATGAATGGCTACACCTTC,.,TRBJ1-2,TRBV7-8,TRBD1,15
CASSGTQGVGSPLHF,TGCGCCAGCAGCGGGACGCAGGGCGTTGGATCACCCCTCCACTTT,.,TRBJ1-6,TRBV4-1,.,15
CASSLSSFEGNLYGYTF,TGCGCCAGCAGCTTGTCTAGCTTTGAAGGGAACCTCTATGGCTACACCTTC,.,TRBJ1-2,TRBV5-1,.,17
CASSVQGANNEQFF,TGTGCCAGCTCTGTGCAGGGGGCGAACAATGAGCAGTTCTTC,.,TRBJ2-1,TRBV2,TRBD1,14
CAISELAGNNEQFF,TGTGCCATCAGTGAGTTGGCCGGGAACAATGAGCAGTTCTTC,.,TRBJ2-1,TRBV10-3,.,14
CASSLTVTTPPLHF,TGTGCCAGCAGCCTGACAGTTACAACACCACCCCTCCACTTT,.,TRBJ1-6,TRBV6-5,.,14
CSAREEETQYF,TGCAGTGCTAGAGAAGAAGAGACCCAGTACTTC,few,TRBJ2-5,TRBV20-1,.,11
CASRRSAGTGGYEQYF,TGTGCCAGCAGACGATCAGCCGGGACAGGGGGTTACGAGCAGTACTTC,.,TRBJ2-7,TRBV6-6,TRBD1,16
CASSFKGRDTGELFF,TGTGCCAGCAGCTTTAAGGGCCGTGACACCGGGGAGCTGTTTTTT,few,TRBJ2-2,TRBV7-2,.,15
CASSIESGFANTGELFF,TGTGCCAGTAGTATAGAAAGCGGGTTCGCGAACACCGGGGAGCTGTTTTTT,few,TRBJ2-2,TRBV19,.,17
CASSLTWQGSSGNTIYF,TGCGCCAGCAGCCTGACATGGCAGGGAAGTTCCGGAAACACCATATATTTT,.,TRBJ1-3,TRBV5-1,.,17
CASSMTGVEQYF,TGTGCCAGCAGCATGACAGGGGTCGAGCAGTACTTC,.,TRBJ2-7,TRBV7-9,TRBD1,12
CASSYSELPSGNTIYF,TGTGCCAGCAGTTACTCGGAGTTGCCCTCTGGAAACACCATATATTTT,.,TRBJ1-3,TRBV6-6,.,16
CAISESGRGPDTQYF,TGTGCCATCAGTGAGTCGGGCAGGGGCCCAGATACGCAGTATTTT,few,TRBJ2-3,TRBV10-3,.,15
CASSPSGSLTRVETQYF,TGTGCCAGCAGCCCCTCCGGGAGCCTGACCCGGGTGGAGACCCAGTACTTC,many,TRBJ2-5,TRBV3-1,.,17
CAGALDLSSYNEQFF,TGTGCCGGCGCCCTGGACTTGAGCTCCTACAATGAGCAGTTCTTC,few,TRBJ2-1,TRBV6-1,.,15
CASSLPGLSTDTQYF,TGTGCCAGCAGCCTTCCGGGACTCTCCACAGATACGCAGTATTTT,.,TRBJ2-3,TRBV11-3,.,15
CASSPTDSNQPQHF,TGTGCCAGCTCACCGACGGATAGCAATCAGCCCCAGCATTTT,.,TRBJ1-5,TRBV18,.,14